A selection of T cell receptor beta chains follows, all from one sample in a study of T cells after posttransplantation cyclophosphamide. Sequencing was performed with immunoSEQ multiplex PCR; in TCRdb, only in-frame clones are kept and a portion is missing. The repertoire consists of 3,000 to 4,000 clones, with around 85% occurring once and the leading ten covering 7%. Sequencing used PBMCs, obtained after allogeneic stem cell transplant with posttransplant cyclophosphamide. The source of these receptors is a female patient aged 50-59 years who received an allogeneic stem cell transplant from an unrelated donor, was CMV-positive, and had acute and chronic GVHD. Some T cells may be provided by the graft donor. Both conserved end residues are part of each CDR3. D genes are given only for firm matches. Expanded clones get a size class; other rows say once, few or many, or leave the size out.

v_gene	d_gene	j_gene	abundance	CDR3nt	CDR3aa
TRBV30	.	TRBJ1-5	.	TGTGCCTGGAGTGTGTCAGGGATCGGCAATCAGCCCCAGCATTTT	CAWSVSGIGNQPQHF
TRBV6-1	TRBD1	TRBJ2-7	.	TGTGCCAGCAGTGATCGGGACAGGGATGACGAGCAGTACTTC	CASSDRDRDDEQYF
TRBV7-9	TRBD1	TRBJ1-1	once	TGTGCCAGCAGCTTAGACGGACAGGGCACTGAAGCTTTCTTT	CASSLDGQGTEAFF
TRBV2	TRBD1	TRBJ2-7	few	TGTGCCAGCAGTAGGACAGGGGGCGAATACGAGCAGTACTTC	CASSRTGGEYEQYF
TRBV28	TRBD2	TRBJ2-7	.	TGTGCCAGCAGCCCCGGGGGGACCTACGAGCAGTACTTC	CASSPGGTYEQYF
TRBV28	.	TRBJ1-5	.	TGTGCCAGCAGTCAGGGGCATAGCAATCAGCCCCAGCATTTT	CASSQGHSNQPQHF
TRBV6-5	.	TRBJ2-7	.	TGTGCCAGCAGTTACTCGAGAGGGAGGGGGGAGCAGTACTTC	CASSYSRGRGEQYF
TRBV19	TRBD1	TRBJ1-2	.	TGTGCCAGTAGTATGACAGGGGTTTTTGGCTACACCTTC	CASSMTGVFGYTF
TRBV18	TRBD1	TRBJ1-6	.	TGTGCCAGCTCACGGGGACAGGGTGGTTCACCCCTCCACTTT	CASSRGQGGSPLHF
TRBV5-1	.	TRBJ1-5	few	TGCGCCAGCAGCTTGGACGGAGCCAATCAGCCCCAGCATTTT	CASSLDGANQPQHF
TRBV28	TRBD1	TRBJ2-5	.	TGTGCCAGCAGTTTAGCCGGGACAGTCCAAGAGACCCAGTACTTC	CASSLAGTVQETQYF
TRBV28	.	TRBJ1-5	.	TGTGCCGGGGCTGGGGATAGCAATCAGCCCCAGCATTTT	CAGAGDSNQPQHF
TRBV29-1	.	TRBJ2-7	.	TGCAGCGTTGAAGCAGGCAATTCCTACGAGCAGTACTTC	CSVEAGNSYEQYF
TRBV5-1	.	TRBJ2-2	.	TGCGCCAGCAGTTTTCAGGGGAGCGGGGAGCTGTTTTTT	CASSFQGSGELFF
TRBV6-6	.	TRBJ1-5	few	TGTGCCAGCAGTTACGCGGATCAGCCCCAGCATTTT	CASSYADQPQHF
TRBV18	TRBD1	TRBJ2-1	.	TGTGCCAGCTCACCTTGGGACAGGTACAATGAGCAGTTCTTC	CASSPWDRYNEQFF
TRBV4-1	TRBD2	TRBJ2-1	.	TGCGCCAGCAGGACTGGGGTGGCGGGGGGAAACAATGAGCAGTTCTTC	CASRTGVAGGNNEQFF
TRBV18	.	TRBJ2-5	.	TGTGCCAGCTCACCAGTAGTAGGAGGAGGGGAGACCCAGTACTTC	CASSPVVGGGETQYF
TRBV7-8	TRBD2	TRBJ2-7	.	TGTGCCAGCAGCGCTAGACTAGCGGGGCTCTACGAGCAGTACTTC	CASSARLAGLYEQYF
TRBV9	TRBD2	TRBJ2-7	.	TGTGCCAGCAGCCCCCGGGGGGACTACGAGCAGTACTTC	CASSPRGDYEQYF
TRBV12-5	.	TRBJ2-7	.	TGTGCTAGTGGTTTATGGCAAGCCCCCGGGGAGCAGTACTTC	CASGLWQAPGEQYF
TRBV7-8	.	TRBJ1-5	.	TGTGCCAGCAGCACCCGGGAACCGGAACCCCAGCATTTT	CASSTREPEPQHF
TRBV21-1	.	TRBJ2-7	.	TGTGCCAGCAGCAGAGGGAGACACTACGAGCAGTACTTC	CASSRGRHYEQYF
TRBV18	.	TRBJ2-3	once	TGTGCCAGCTCACCATGGACTGGCAGCACAGATACGCAGTATTTT	CASSPWTGSTDTQYF
TRBV15	TRBD2	TRBJ2-3	.	TGTGCCACCAGCAGATTCCTAGCGGGAGTTGCAGATACGCAGTATTTT	CATSRFLAGVADTQYF
TRBV7-3	.	TRBJ2-1	.	TGTGCCAGCAGCTTAAGTCCAGGGTACAATGAGCAGTTCTTC	CASSLSPGYNEQFF
TRBV30	.	TRBJ1-1	.	TGTGCCGGGACCTCGGGACAATGGAACACTGAAGCTTTCTTT	CAGTSGQWNTEAFF
TRBV5-1	TRBD1	TRBJ2-5	few	TGCGCCAGCACCCGGGACAGGGGCGAGACCCAGTACTTC	CASTRDRGETQYF
TRBV5-1	TRBD1	TRBJ2-1	.	TGCGCCAGCATCCTAGGGGGCGCGAACAATGAGCAGTTCTTC	CASILGGANNEQFF
TRBV4-2	.	TRBJ2-5	.	TGTGCCAGCAGCCCTAATCCGGGGGTAACCCAAGAGACCCAGTACTTC	CASSPNPGVTQETQYF
TRBV4-1	.	TRBJ2-7	.	TGCGCCAGCAGCCAAGGGGTCCGCAGGGACTCCTACGAGCAGTACTTC	CASSQGVRRDSYEQYF
TRBV9	TRBD2	TRBJ2-1	.	TGTGCCAGCAGCGTAGTGACTAGCGCATTTGAGCAGTTCTTC	CASSVVTSAFEQFF
TRBV5-1	TRBD2	TRBJ2-3	.	TGCGCCAGCAGCTTCGTAGCGGGGAATCCAGATACGCAGTATTTT	CASSFVAGNPDTQYF
TRBV9	.	TRBJ2-1	.	TGTGCCAGCAGCGCGGAGAATGAGCAGTTCTTC	CASSAENEQFF
TRBV5-1	TRBD2	TRBJ2-1	.	TGCGCCAGCACCCCGGGACTAGCGGGGGGCCCGGTGTTCTTC	CASTPGLAGGPVFF
TRBV2	.	TRBJ2-3	.	TGTGCCAGCAGTGTTTTATCCGGGAATCCCACAGATACGCAGTATTTT	CASSVLSGNPTDTQYF
TRBV7-9	TRBD2	TRBJ2-3	.	TGTGCCAGCAGCTTGGGGTCCCTAGCGGGGATGACAGATACGCAGTATTTT	CASSLGSLAGMTDTQYF
TRBV21-1	.	TRBJ2-1	.	TGTGCCAGCAGCAGACCGGGACAGTCCTACAATGAGCAGTTCTTC	CASSRPGQSYNEQFF
TRBV4-1	TRBD1	TRBJ2-7	.	TGCGCCAGCAGCTCCGGGACAGGGGGCATATACGAGCAGTACTTC	CASSSGTGGIYEQYF
TRBV28	.	TRBJ2-7	few	TGTGCCAGCAGCCGGACAGGACTAAGCTCCTACGAGCAGTACTTC	CASSRTGLSSYEQYF
TRBV12-5	TRBD1	TRBJ1-1	.	TGTGCTAGTGCCTCGGAGGGGGCGAACACTGAAGCTTTCTTT	CASASEGANTEAFF
TRBV5-1	TRBD1	TRBJ2-7	.	TGCGCCAGCAGCTTGCTAGGACAGGGCTACGAGCAGTACTTC	CASSLLGQGYEQYF
TRBV6-5	TRBD2	TRBJ2-5	.	TGTGCCAGCAGTTACGCCCCGGGGGGGCTCCAAGAGACCCAGTACTTC	CASSYAPGGLQETQYF
TRBV5-3	.	TRBJ2-7	.	TGTGCCAGAAGCCAAGCCGGGAGTCCCTACGAGCAGTACTTC	CARSQAGSPYEQYF
TRBV18	TRBD2	TRBJ2-1	once	TGTGCCAGCTCATCGGCGGGAGATTACTACAATGAGCAGTTCTTC	CASSSAGDYYNEQFF
TRBV6-6	.	TRBJ2-7	.	TGTGCCAGCAGTTTCCAATCCTACGAGCAGTACTTC	CASSFQSYEQYF
TRBV5-1	TRBD2	TRBJ2-1	.	TGCGCCAGCAGCTTCCCGTCTAGCGGGAGCGGGTACAATGAGCAGTTCTTC	CASSFPSSGSGYNEQFF
TRBV6-5	.	TRBJ2-1	once	TGTGCCAGCAGTTACTCGTGGGAGGTTCAGTTCTTC	CASSYSWEVQFF
TRBV2	.	TRBJ2-7	.	TGTGCCAGCAGTGGAAGCAGGATGGGCGAGCAGTACTTC	CASSGSRMGEQYF
TRBV9	.	TRBJ2-1	few	TGTGCCAGCAGCCGCCCCAGCGACAATGAGCAGTTCTTC	CASSRPSDNEQFF
TRBV7-2	.	TRBJ1-3	.	TGTGCCAGCAGCTCCAACTTGGGCAGTCCCTCTGGAAACACCATATATTTT	CASSSNLGSPSGNTIYF
TRBV21-1	.	TRBJ2-3	.	TGTGCCAGCAGCAAAGACGGGACTAGCGGGGGACCTAGCACAGATACGCAGTATTTT	CASSKDGTSGGPSTDTQYF
TRBV4-2	TRBD1	TRBJ1-4	.	TGTGCCAGCAGCCAGCGACAGGGTGGTAATGAAAAACTGTTTTTT	CASSQRQGGNEKLFF
TRBV6-5	.	TRBJ2-7	.	TGTGCCAGCAGCCAGACTAGTCAACCCTACGAGCAGTACTTC	CASSQTSQPYEQYF